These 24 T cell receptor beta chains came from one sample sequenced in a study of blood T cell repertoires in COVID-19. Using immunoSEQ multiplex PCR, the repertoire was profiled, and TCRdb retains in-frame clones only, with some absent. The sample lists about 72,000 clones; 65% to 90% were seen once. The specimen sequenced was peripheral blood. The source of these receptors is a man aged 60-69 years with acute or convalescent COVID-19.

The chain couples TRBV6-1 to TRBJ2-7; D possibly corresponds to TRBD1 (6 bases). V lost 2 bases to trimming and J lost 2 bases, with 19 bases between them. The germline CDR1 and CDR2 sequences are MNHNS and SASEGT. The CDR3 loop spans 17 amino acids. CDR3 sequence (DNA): TGTGCCAGCAGTGAACCCCTTCAGGGGTGGCCCCCCTACGAGCAGTACGTC. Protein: CASSEPLQGWPPYEQYV.

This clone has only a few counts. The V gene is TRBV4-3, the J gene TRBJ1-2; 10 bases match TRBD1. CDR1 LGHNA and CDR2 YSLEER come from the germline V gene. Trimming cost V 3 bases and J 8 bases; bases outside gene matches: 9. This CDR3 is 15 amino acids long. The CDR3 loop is CASSQGSGQGSGYTF. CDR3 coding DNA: TGCGCCAGCAGCCAGGGATCGGGACAGGGGAGCGGCTACACCTTC.

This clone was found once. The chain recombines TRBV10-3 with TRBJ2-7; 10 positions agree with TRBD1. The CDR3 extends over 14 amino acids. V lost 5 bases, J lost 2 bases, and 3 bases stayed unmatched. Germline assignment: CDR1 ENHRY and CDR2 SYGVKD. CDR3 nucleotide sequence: TGTGCCATCAGTCCGGGACAGGGGACCTACGAGCAGTACTTC. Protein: CAISPGQGTYEQYF.

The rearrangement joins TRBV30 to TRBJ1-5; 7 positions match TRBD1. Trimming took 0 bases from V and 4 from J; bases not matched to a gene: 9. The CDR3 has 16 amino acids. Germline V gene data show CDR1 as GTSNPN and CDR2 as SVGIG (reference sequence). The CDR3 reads CAWSVGTGTANQPQHF. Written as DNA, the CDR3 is TGTGCCTGGAGTGTAGGGACCGGGACAGCTAATCAGCCCCAGCATTTT.

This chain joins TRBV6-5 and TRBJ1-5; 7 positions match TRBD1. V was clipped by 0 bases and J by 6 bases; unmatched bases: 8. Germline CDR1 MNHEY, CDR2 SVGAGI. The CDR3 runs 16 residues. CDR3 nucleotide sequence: TGTGCCAGCAGTTACTCTTTACAGGGGATCGGTCAGCCCCAGCATTTT. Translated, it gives CASSYSLQGIGQPQHF.

CDR3 sequence: CASSSHGGAGDTQYF. Written as DNA, the CDR3 is TGTGCCAGCAGCTCCCACGGGGGGGCGGGGGATACGCAGTATTTT. This chain uses TRBV7-9 with TRBJ2-3, with 8 positions matching TRBD2. V lost 4 bases and J lost 6; bases outside the gene matches: 9. The CDR3 covers 15 residues. Germline V gene lookup returns CDR1 SEHNR and CDR2 FQNEAQ (reference sequence).

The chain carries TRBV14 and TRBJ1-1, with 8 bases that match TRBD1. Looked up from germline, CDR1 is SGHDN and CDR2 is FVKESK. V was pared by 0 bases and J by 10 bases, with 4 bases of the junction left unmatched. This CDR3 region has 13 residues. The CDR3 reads CASSQDRGRRAFF. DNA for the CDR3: TGTGCCAGCAGCCAAGACAGGGGGCGACGAGCTTTCTTT. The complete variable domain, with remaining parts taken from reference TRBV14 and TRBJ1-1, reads EAGVTQFPSHSVIEKGQTVTLRCDPISGHDNLYWYRRVMGKEIKFLLHFVKESKQDESGMPNNRFLAERTGGTYSTLKVQPAELEDSGVYFCASSQDRGRRAFFGQGTRLTVV.

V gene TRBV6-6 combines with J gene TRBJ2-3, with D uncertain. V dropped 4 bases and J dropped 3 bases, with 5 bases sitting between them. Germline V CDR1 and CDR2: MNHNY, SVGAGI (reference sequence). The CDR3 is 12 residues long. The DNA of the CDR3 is TGTGCCAGCAGTTTAGAAACAGATACGCAGTATTTT. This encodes CASSLETDTQYF.

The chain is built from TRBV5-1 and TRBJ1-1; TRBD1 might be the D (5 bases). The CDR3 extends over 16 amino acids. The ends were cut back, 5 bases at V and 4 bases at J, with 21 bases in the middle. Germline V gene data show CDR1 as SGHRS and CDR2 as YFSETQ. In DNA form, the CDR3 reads TGCGCCAGCAGGGGTGGGGCAGGGTCTTTGGGCACTGAAGCTTTCTTT. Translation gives CASRGGAGSLGTEAFF.

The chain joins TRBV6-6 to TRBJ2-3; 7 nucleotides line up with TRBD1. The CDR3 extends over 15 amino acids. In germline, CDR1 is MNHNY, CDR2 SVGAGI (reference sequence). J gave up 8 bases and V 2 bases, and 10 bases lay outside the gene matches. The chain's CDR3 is CASSYERQGAGTQYF. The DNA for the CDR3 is TGTGCCAGCAGTTACGAGAGACAGGGAGCAGGTACGCAGTATTTT.

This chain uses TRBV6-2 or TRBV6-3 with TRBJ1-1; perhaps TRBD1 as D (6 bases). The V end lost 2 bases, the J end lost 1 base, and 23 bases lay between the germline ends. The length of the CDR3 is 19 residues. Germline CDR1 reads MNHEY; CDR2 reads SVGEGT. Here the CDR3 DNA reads TGTGCCAGCAGTTACCCCCCGGGGGGGGCGCGGGAGAAGAACACTGAAGCTTTCTTT. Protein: CASSYPPGGAREKNTEAFF.

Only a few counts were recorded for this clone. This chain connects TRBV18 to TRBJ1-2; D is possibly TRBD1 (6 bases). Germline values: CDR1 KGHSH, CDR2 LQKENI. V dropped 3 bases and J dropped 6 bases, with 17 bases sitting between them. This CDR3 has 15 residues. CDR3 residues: CASSPAGGRSDGYTF. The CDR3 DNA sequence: TGTGCCAGCTCACCGGCCGGGGGGCGGTCGGATGGCTACACCTTC. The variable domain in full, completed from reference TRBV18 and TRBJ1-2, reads NAGVMQNPRHLVRRRGQEARLRCSPMKGHSHVYWYRQLPEEGLKFMVYLQKENIIDESGMPKERFSAEFPKEGPSILRIQQVVRGDSAAYFCASSPAGGRSDGYTFGSGTRLTVV.

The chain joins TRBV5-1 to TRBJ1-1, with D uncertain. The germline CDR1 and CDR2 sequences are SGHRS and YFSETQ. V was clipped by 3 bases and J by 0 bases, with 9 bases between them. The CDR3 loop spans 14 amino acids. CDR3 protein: CASSYGEVNTEAFF. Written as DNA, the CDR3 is TGCGCCAGCAGCTATGGGGAGGTGAACACTGAAGCTTTCTTT.

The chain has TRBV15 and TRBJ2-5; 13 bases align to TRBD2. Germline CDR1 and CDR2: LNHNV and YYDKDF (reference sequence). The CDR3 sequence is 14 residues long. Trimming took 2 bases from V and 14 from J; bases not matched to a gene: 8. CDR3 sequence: CATSRPGGLAGHYF. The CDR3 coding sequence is TGTGCCACCAGCAGACCTGGGGGACTAGCGGGACACTACTTC.

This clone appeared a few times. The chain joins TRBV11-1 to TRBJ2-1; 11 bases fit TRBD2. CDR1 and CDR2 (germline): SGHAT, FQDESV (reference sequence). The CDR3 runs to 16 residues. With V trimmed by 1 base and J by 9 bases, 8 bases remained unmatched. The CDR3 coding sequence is TGTGCCAGCAGCTTAGAAGTAGCGGGGGGGTCCAGTGAGCAGTTCTTC. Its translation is CASSLEVAGGSSEQFF.

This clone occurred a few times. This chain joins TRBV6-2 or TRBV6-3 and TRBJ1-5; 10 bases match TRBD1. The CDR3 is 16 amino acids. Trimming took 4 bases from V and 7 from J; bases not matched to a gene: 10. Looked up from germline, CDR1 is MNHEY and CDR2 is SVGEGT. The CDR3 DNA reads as TGTGCCAGCAGTTTTTGGGGACAGGGGTTGAGGCAGCCCCAGCATTTT. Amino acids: CASSFWGQGLRQPQHF.

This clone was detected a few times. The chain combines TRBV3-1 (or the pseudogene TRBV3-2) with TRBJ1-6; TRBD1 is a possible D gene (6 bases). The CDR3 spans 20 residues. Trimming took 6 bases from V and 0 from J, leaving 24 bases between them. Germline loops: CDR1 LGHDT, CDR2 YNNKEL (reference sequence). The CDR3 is CASSEITTGFFPSYNSPLHF. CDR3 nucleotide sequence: TGTGCCAGCAGTGAGATTACCACAGGGTTTTTCCCCTCCTATAATTCACCCCTCCACTTT.

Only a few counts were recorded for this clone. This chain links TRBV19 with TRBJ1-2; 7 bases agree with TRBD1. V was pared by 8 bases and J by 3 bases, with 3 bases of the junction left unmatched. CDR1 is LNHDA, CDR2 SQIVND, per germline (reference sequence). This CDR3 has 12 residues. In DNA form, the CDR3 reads TGTGCCAGTCTGACAGGGTACTATGGCTACACCTTC. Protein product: CASLTGYYGYTF.

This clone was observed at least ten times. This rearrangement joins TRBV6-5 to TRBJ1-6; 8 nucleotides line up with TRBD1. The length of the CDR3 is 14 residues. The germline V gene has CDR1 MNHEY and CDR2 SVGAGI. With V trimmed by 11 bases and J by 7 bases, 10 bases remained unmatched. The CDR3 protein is CAGSLQGGNSPLHF. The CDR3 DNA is TGTGCCGGATCCCTACAGGGGGGGAATTCACCCCTCCACTTT.

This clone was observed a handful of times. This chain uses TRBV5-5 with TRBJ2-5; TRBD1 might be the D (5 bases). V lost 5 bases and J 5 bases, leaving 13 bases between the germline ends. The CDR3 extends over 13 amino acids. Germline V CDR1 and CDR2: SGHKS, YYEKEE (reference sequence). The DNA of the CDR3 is TGTGCCAGCAGTCCGTGGGGCCAGGAGACCCAGTACTTC. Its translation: CASSPWGQETQYF.

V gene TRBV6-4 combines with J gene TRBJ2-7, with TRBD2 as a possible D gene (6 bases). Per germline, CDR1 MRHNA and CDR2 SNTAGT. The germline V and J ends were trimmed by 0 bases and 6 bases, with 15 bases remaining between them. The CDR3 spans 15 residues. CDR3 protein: CASSDSGGTPAEQYF. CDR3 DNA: TGTGCCAGCAGTGACTCTGGCGGGACCCCTGCCGAGCAGTACTTC.

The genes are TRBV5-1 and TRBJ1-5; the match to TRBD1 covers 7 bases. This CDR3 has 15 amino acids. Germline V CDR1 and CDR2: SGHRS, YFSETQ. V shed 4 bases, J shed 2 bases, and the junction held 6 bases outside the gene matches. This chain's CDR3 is CASSITGDGNQPQHF. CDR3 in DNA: TGCGCCAGCAGCATAACAGGGGACGGCAATCAGCCCCAGCATTTT.

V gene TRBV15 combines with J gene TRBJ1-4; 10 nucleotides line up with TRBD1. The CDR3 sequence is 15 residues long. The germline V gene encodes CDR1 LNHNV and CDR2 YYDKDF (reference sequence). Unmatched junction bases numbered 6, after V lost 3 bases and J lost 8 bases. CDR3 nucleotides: TGTGCCACCAGCAGTGAGGACAGGGGGGCAGAAAAACTGTTTTTT. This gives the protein CATSSEDRGAEKLFF.

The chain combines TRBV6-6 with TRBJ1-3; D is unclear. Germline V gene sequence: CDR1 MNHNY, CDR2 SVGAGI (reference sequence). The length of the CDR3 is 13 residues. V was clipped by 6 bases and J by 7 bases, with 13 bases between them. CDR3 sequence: CASSRTGGNTIYF. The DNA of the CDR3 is TGTGCCAGCAGCCGAACGGGTGGGAACACCATATATTTT.